The 19 T cell receptor beta chains listed next were all sequenced from one sample in a study of blood T cells in healthy people across ages. Primed by a sample-barcoded 5' primer and a J-beta primer mix, a second PCR proceeded for about 7 to 12 cycles. TCRdb reprocessed the 5' RACE reads with MiXCR, giving one entry per CDR3 protein. The sample consists of some 1,500,000 distinct CDR3 sequences, around 40% of them appearing once. Source material: blood. The receptors come from a woman aged 18-29 years in good health.

This clonotype was found a few times. J is TRBJ2-1 and V is TRBV27; 8 bases fit TRBD2. With V trimmed by 6 bases and J by 3 bases, 10 bases remained unmatched. The CDR3 spans 16 residues. Germline values: CDR1 MNHEY, CDR2 SMNVEV (reference sequence). The CDR3 spells CASSPHSGADYNEQFF. The CDR3 nucleotides are TGTGCCAGCAGCCCACATAGCGGGGCCGACTACAATGAGCAGTTCTTC.

CDR3 sequence reads: CASSQFWFYNSPLHF. In DNA form, the CDR3 reads TGCGCCAGCAGCCAATTCTGGTTCTATAATTCACCCCTCCACTTT. The chain has TRBV4-3 and TRBJ1-6; D gene ambiguous. The V end lost 2 bases, the J end lost 3 bases, and 8 bases lay between the germline ends. This CDR3 has 15 amino acids. Germline lookup yields CDR1 LGHNA and CDR2 YSLEER.

This chain joins TRBV4-3 and TRBJ2-7; 16 nucleotides match TRBD2. Trimming took 2 bases from V and 6 from J; bases not matched to a gene: 10. This CDR3 contains 18 residues. Germline assignment: CDR1 LGHNA and CDR2 YSLEER. CDR3 loop: CASSQFPGLAGGPGEQYF. The DNA for the CDR3 is TGCGCCAGCAGCCAATTTCCGGGACTAGCGGGAGGGCCAGGCGAGCAGTACTTC.

This chain links TRBV6-6 with TRBJ1-2, with a possible D match to TRBD1 (5 bases). Germline CDR1 is MNHNY and CDR2 is SVGAGI (reference sequence). CDR3 size: 12 residues. V lost 6 bases to trimming and J lost 6 bases, with 11 bases between them. This CDR3 is CASSGRGDGYTF. For the CDR3, the DNA is TGTGCCAGCAGCGGACGGGGCGATGGCTACACCTTC.

This clonotype was recorded a few times. CDR3 DNA sequence: TGTGCCAGCAGCTTGGCAGGGGGAGGTTGGTCAAATAAGCCCCAGCATTTT. Encoded protein: CASSLAGGGWSNKPQHF. The chain couples TRBV7-6 to TRBJ1-5; 7 positions agree with TRBD1. The CDR3 is 17 amino acids. Unmatched junction bases numbered 16, after V lost 3 bases and J lost 8 bases. CDR1 is SGHVS, CDR2 FNYEAQ, per germline.

About this clonotype: A much larger clone is a single base away; this may be a read error. V usage is TRBV9 and J usage is TRBJ2-3, with TRBD1 matching 7 bases. V was clipped by 4 bases and J by 0 bases; unmatched bases: 5. The CDR3 has 15 residues. Germline V gene data show CDR1 as SGDLS and CDR2 as YYNGEE. CDR3 in DNA: TGTGCCAGCAGCCAAGACAGGGCTAGCACAGATACGCAGTATTTT. This sequence encodes CASSQDRASTDTQYF.

This clonotype turned up a few times. The gene calls are TRBV3-1 and TRBJ2-5; TRBD2 aligns across 10 bases. The J call may be in error: the DNA end matches TRBJ2-7 better. This CDR3 is 18 amino acids long. Germline CDR1 reads LGHDT; CDR2 reads YNNKEL (reference sequence). As DNA, the CDR3 is TGTGCCAGCAGCCCTAAATTCATACTAGCGGGGATTTCCTACGAGCAGTACTTC. Translation: CASSPKFILAGISYEQYF.

The chain combines TRBV25-1 with TRBJ1-1, with D tentatively TRBD1 (5 bases). Trimming left V 5 bases short and J 7 bases short, with 17 bases between. The germline V gene has CDR1 MGHDK and CDR2 SYGVNS. The CDR3 spans 14 residues. In DNA form, the CDR3 reads TGTGCCAGCAGTCTGGGCCGAGGGGAGGGTGAAGCTTTCTTT. Translating it yields CASSLGRGEGEAFF.

CDR3 in amino acids: CASSLSAQGLNQPQHF. CDR3 nucleotide sequence: TGTGCCAGCAGTTTATCGGCACAGGGACTCAATCAGCCCCAGCATTTT. The gene calls are TRBV27 and TRBJ1-5; D perhaps matches TRBD1 (6 bases). Between the trimmed V and J ends, which lost 0 bases and 3 bases, there was a span of 12 bases. This CDR3 is 16 amino acids long. Germline CDR1 and CDR2: MNHEY and SMNVEV (reference sequence).

J is TRBJ1-2 and V is TRBV4-1; D gene uncertain. V was trimmed by 5 bases and J by 7 bases, leaving 14 bases between them. The CDR3 sequence is 13 residues long. Germline CDR1 and CDR2: MGHRA and YSYEKL. CDR3 DNA: TGCGCCAGCAGCTTTTCGGAAGGGCCTGGCTACACCTTC. Amino acids: CASSFSEGPGYTF.

The rearrangement joins TRBV29-1 to TRBJ2-5; 11 bases fit TRBD2. Germline values: CDR1 SQVTM, CDR2 ANQGSEA. The CDR3 has 15 amino acids. Germline trimming cut 8 bases from V and 2 bases from J; bases unmatched to any gene: 10. The CDR3 DNA reads TGCAGCTCTGGGGCTAGCGGGAGGAAACAAGAGACCCAGTACTTC. Its translation: CSSGASGRKQETQYF.

This chain joins TRBV12-3 or TRBV12-4 and TRBJ2-6; the D is unclear. The CDR3 runs to 15 residues. The ends were cut back, 5 bases at V and 0 bases at J, with 8 bases in the middle. The CDR3 is CASSLGISGANVLTF. The CDR3 nucleotides read TGTGCCAGCAGTCTCGGAATCTCTGGGGCCAACGTCCTGACTTTC.

This clonotype was counted a few times. For the CDR3, the DNA is TGTGCCAGCAGCCAAGACATGGACTCATACAATGAGCAGTTCTTC. It translates to CASSQDMDSYNEQFF. The V call is TRBV4-2, the J call TRBJ2-1; D perhaps matches TRBD2 (5 bases). Per the germline V gene, CDR1 is LGHNA and CDR2 is YNFKEQ. Trimming removed 0 bases at V and 4 bases at J, with 10 bases between. The CDR3 contains 15 residues.

The chain couples TRBV12-3 or TRBV12-4 to TRBJ2-5; possible D gene TRBD2, 5 bases. Trimming removed 3 bases at V and 3 bases at J, with 8 bases between. The CDR3 contains 13 residues. The CDR3 region has the DNA TGTGCCAGCAGTTTTCGGCGGGAAGAGACCCAGTACTTC. It is translated as CASSFRREETQYF.

V is TRBV12-5 and J is TRBJ2-5; 8 bases are a match to TRBD2. CDR3 size: 15 residues. The germline gives CDR1 LGHNT, CDR2 FRNRAP. The junction had 6 bases not matched to a gene; V was cut back by 5 bases and J by 1 base. CDR3 nucleotide sequence: TGTGCTAGTGGTCTCGGCGGGGGGTCCCAAGAGACCCAGTACTTC. Its protein product is CASGLGGGSQETQYF.

This sequence joins TRBV5-1 and TRBJ2-1, with 7 nucleotides matching TRBD2. Germline V gene sequence: CDR1 SGHRS, CDR2 YFSETQ. With V trimmed by 0 bases and J by 3 bases, 12 bases remained unmatched. This CDR3 is built from 18 residues. The CDR3 sequence: CASSLGGLGGGLYNEQFF. The CDR3 DNA reads TGCGCCAGCAGCTTGGGGGGCCTAGGCGGGGGACTCTACAATGAGCAGTTCTTC.

Concerning this clonotype itself: An end of the junction differs from the germline gene, which may be a read error. The J gene is TRBJ2-7, the V gene TRBV7-2, with 7 bases that match TRBD1. This CDR3 is built from 14 residues. Germline lookup yields CDR1 SGHTA and CDR2 FQGNSA. CDR3 residues: CACRADRRSYEQYF. CDR3 in DNA: TGTGCCTGCAGGGCGGACAGGCGTTCCTACGAGCAGTACTTC.

This clonotype was counted a few times. This chain joins TRBV6-5 and TRBJ2-6; no clear D. V dropped 3 bases and J dropped 3 bases, with 12 bases sitting between them. The germline gives CDR1 MNHEY, CDR2 SVGAGI. CDR3 length equals 16 residues. The CDR3 bases are TGTGCCAGCAGTTATTCAGGCCTGAGTGGGGCCAACGTCCTGACTTTC. Protein: CASSYSGLSGANVLTF.

The rearrangement uses TRBV4-1 and TRBJ2-1; 7 positions match TRBD1. V dropped 1 base and J dropped 7; count of bases not matched to a gene: 7. The length of the CDR3 is 15 residues. The germline gives CDR1 MGHRA, CDR2 YSYEKL. CDR3: CASSQGDRDVNEQFF. Written as DNA, the CDR3 is TGCGCCAGCAGCCAAGGTGACAGGGATGTAAATGAGCAGTTCTTC.